The next 6 T cell receptor beta chains were all read from a single sample in a study of metastatic and nonmetastatic thyroid tumors. TCRdb re-clonotyped the PCR reads through MiXCR. The sample holds 45,000 to 65,000 clones, 20% to 25% seen once. There were no patients who had received any treatment before thyroid surgery. Sequencing was done on a sample of blood. The receptors shown here come from a female donor with papillary thyroid cancer or a benign thyroid nodule (not recorded which). Some clones in this sample may be carry-over from other donors' samples.

This clone was counted many times. The rearrangement links TRBV28 to TRBJ2-7; 7 positions agree with TRBD2. Germline V gives CDR1 MDHEN, CDR2 SYDVKM. This CDR3 has 16 amino acids. J lost 2 bases, V lost 4 bases, and 11 bases had no gene match. CDR3 sequence: CASSSPLAVEAYEQYF. Written as DNA, the CDR3 is TGTGCCAGCAGTTCACCTCTAGCGGTGGAGGCCTACGAGCAGTACTTC.

About this clone itself: Being one base from a much bigger clone, this may be a read error. In the same sample, other DNA sequences code for this CDR3. The chain recombines TRBV20-1 with TRBJ2-4; a possible D gene is TRBD1 (5 bases). V lost 4 bases, J lost 8 bases, and 15 bases lay in between. Germline V lookup: CDR1 DFQATT, CDR2 SNEGSKA (reference sequence). This CDR3 is 13 amino acids long. CDR3 nucleotides: TGCAGTGCTACCGAGCTACAGGCGTACATTCAGTACTTC. This encodes CSATELQAYIQYF.

This clone was counted between two and nine times. A read error may explain this, as a much larger clone is one base away. The same CDR3 also results from other DNA sequences found in this sample. J is TRBJ1-3 and V is TRBV3-1; D perhaps matches TRBD1 (5 bases). Trimming removed 4 bases at V and 4 bases at J, with 8 bases between. The CDR3 is 13 amino acids. In germline, CDR1 is LGHDT, CDR2 YNNKEL (reference sequence). Written as DNA, the CDR3 is TGTGCCAGCAGCCGGGGGACCGGAAACACCATATATTTT. Translation: CASSRGTGNTIYF.

Ten or more counts support this clone. The chain carries TRBV27 and TRBJ1-5; D uncertain. With 2 bases removed from V and 2 bases from J, the gap between germline ends came to 10 bases. CDR1 MNHEY and CDR2 SMNVEV come from the germline V gene (reference sequence). This CDR3 comprises 15 residues. The CDR3 here is CASSLGTAGNQPQHF. CDR3 nucleotides: TGTGCCAGCAGTTTAGGAACGGCAGGCAATCAGCCCCAGCATTTT.

By share, this clone ranks as medium-sized. The rearrangement joins TRBV20-1 to TRBJ1-1; 8 nucleotides align to TRBD1. The CDR3 is 14 amino acids. Germline lookup yields CDR1 DFQATT and CDR2 SNEGSKA (reference sequence). V was clipped by 1 base and J by 4 bases; unmatched bases: 5. The CDR3: CSARGRTGSTEAFF. The CDR3 nucleotides are TGCAGTGCTAGAGGGCGGACAGGGAGCACTGAAGCTTTCTTT.

This clone was detected many times. The V gene is TRBV2, the J gene TRBJ1-4; TRBD1 matches at 8 bases. The CDR3 consists of 15 residues. V trimming: 1 base; J trimming: 5 bases; junction bases outside the gene matches: 3. CDR1 is SNHLY and CDR2 is FYNNEI in the germline V gene. This chain's CDR3 is CASSEGPGGNEKLFF. CDR3 nucleotides: TGTGCCAGCAGTGAAGGGCCAGGGGGCAATGAAAAACTGTTTTTT.